These T cell receptor beta chains were read from a single sample in a study of shared clonotypes between healthy human individuals. The protocol was immunoSEQ multiplex PCR, while the TCRdb copy is restricted to in-frame clones and leaves out a portion. The profile shows just over 2,000,000 clones, about 95% of them singletons. Sequencing was done on a sample of naive CD8+ T cells sorted from blood. The receptors here all came from a man between 18 and 35 years old in good health. CDR3s include the opening cysteine and the closing phenylalanine or tryptophan. The order of the fields is D gene, clone size, V gene, J gene, CDR3 protein, CDR3 DNA. The D gene is left open where the match is weak. Size values are once, few and many counts, or a class for expanded clones, and some rows have none.

-	few	TRBV2	TRBJ2-5	CASSDGETQYF	TGTGCCAGCAGTGATGGGGAGACCCAGTACTTC
-	-	TRBV4-1	TRBJ2-7	CASSLRTAYGEQYF	TGCGCCAGCAGCCTAAGGACTGCTTACGGGGAGCAGTACTTC
-	-	TRBV18	TRBJ2-7	CASSRTEAYEQYF	TGTGCCAGCTCCCGGACGGAAGCCTACGAGCAGTACTTC
TRBD1	-	TRBV30	TRBJ1-6	CAWSGFTGGSSPLHF	TGTGCCTGGAGTGGGTTTACAGGGGGCAGTTCACCCCTCCACTTT
-	few	TRBV7-9	TRBJ1-6	CASSKPGEGFNSPLHF	TGTGCCAGCAGCAAGCCCGGGGAGGGATTTAATTCACCCCTCCACTTT
-	-	TRBV7-6	TRBJ2-2	CASSQDAGELFF	TGTGCCAGCAGCCAGGACGCCGGGGAGCTGTTTTTT
-	-	TRBV7-3	TRBJ2-1	CASRSRGDEQFF	TGTGCCAGCAGGTCCAGAGGTGATGAGCAGTTCTTC
TRBD1	-	TRBV6-6	TRBJ2-1	CASSFLTGVDEQFF	TGTGCCAGCAGTTTCCTAACAGGGGTGGATGAGCAGTTCTTC
-	-	TRBV18	TRBJ2-2	CASSPPTEAAGELFF	TGTGCCAGCTCACCACCCACCGAGGCAGCCGGGGAGCTGTTTTTT
-	-	TRBV27	TRBJ2-5	CASSTIDPPTQYF	TGTGCCAGCAGTACCATTGACCCGCCGACCCAGTACTTC
-	-	TRBV4-3	TRBJ2-7	CASSQDRISYEQYF	TGCGCCAGCAGCCAAGATCGAATTTCCTACGAGCAGTACTTC
TRBD1	-	TRBV29-1	TRBJ2-1	CSTQGSGYEQFF	TGCAGCACACAGGGGTCGGGGTATGAGCAGTTCTTC
-	-	TRBV5-1	TRBJ2-5	CASSLDETQYF	TGCGCCAGCAGCTTGGATGAGACCCAGTACTTC
-	-	TRBV7-6	TRBJ2-7	CASSLEGTTYEQYF	TGTGCCAGCAGCTTAGAGGGCACAACCTACGAGCAGTACTTC
-	few	TRBV5-4	TRBJ1-2	CASSPGEYGYTF	TGTGCCAGCAGCCCGGGAGAGTATGGCTACACCTTC
-	-	TRBV25-1	TRBJ1-3	CASSAVGYTIYF	TGTGCCAGCTCTGCGGTCGGGTACACCATATATTTT
-	-	TRBV5-6	TRBJ1-1	CASSLAGIEAFF	TGTGCCAGCAGCTTGGCCGGGATTGAAGCTTTCTTT
-	-	TRBV27	TRBJ2-3	CASSPVGTRGPHTQYF	TGTGCCAGCAGTCCTGTAGGGACTAGGGGGCCTCATACGCAGTATTTT
-	-	TRBV5-4	TRBJ2-7	CASSLEAGYEQYF	TGTGCCAGCAGCTTGGAGGCAGGCTACGAGCAGTACTTC
-	-	TRBV10-2	TRBJ2-5	CASSPAGSSETQYF	TGCGCCAGCAGCCCCGCTGGTAGTTCGGAGACCCAGTACTTC
TRBD2	-	TRBV28	TRBJ2-2	CASSLPGGANTGELFF	TGTGCCAGCAGTTTACCCGGGGGGGCGAACACCGGGGAGCTGTTTTTT
TRBD2	-	TRBV5-4	TRBJ2-2	CASSLLGLGDTGELFF	TGTGCCAGCAGCTTGCTTGGACTAGGGGACACCGGGGAGCTGTTTTTT
-	-	TRBV29-1	TRBJ1-1	CSVEGVAGTPEAFF	TGCAGCGTTGAAGGGGTGGCAGGGACCCCTGAAGCTTTCTTT
-	-	TRBV7-2	TRBJ2-1	CASSLAGVWEQFF	TGTGCCAGCAGCTTAGCGGGGGTATGGGAGCAGTTCTTC
-	-	TRBV27	TRBJ2-7	CASRGDYEQYF	TGTGCCAGCAGAGGAGACTACGAGCAGTACTTC
TRBD1	-	TRBV4-2	TRBJ1-1	CASSQVGTGITEAFF	TGTGCCAGCAGCCAAGTCGGGACAGGGATCACTGAAGCTTTCTTT
-	-	TRBV4-1	TRBJ2-2	CASSRLGLHTGELFF	TGCGCCAGCAGCAGACTGGGACTCCACACCGGGGAGCTGTTTTTT
-	-	TRBV13	TRBJ2-1	CASSAKGSYNEQFF	TGTGCCAGCAGCGCGAAGGGCTCCTACAATGAGCAGTTCTTC
-	once	TRBV4-2	TRBJ2-7	CASSQEGWGAASYEQYF	TGTGCCAGCAGCCAAGAAGGATGGGGAGCGGCGTCCTACGAGCAGTACTTC
TRBD2	-	TRBV29-1	TRBJ2-3	CSVAGLGTTDTQYF	TGCAGCGTCGCGGGACTAGGGACCACAGATACGCAGTATTTT
TRBD1	-	TRBV6-6	TRBJ1-2	CASSKGTGGYGYTF	TGTGCCAGCAGCAAAGGGACAGGGGGGTATGGCTACACCTTC
TRBD2	-	TRBV9	TRBJ2-3	CASSVELAGGPSTDTQYF	TGTGCCAGCAGCGTAGAACTAGCGGGGGGTCCTAGCACAGATACGCAGTATTTT
-	-	TRBV7-8	TRBJ1-2	CASSLEGANYGYTF	TGTGCCAGCAGCTTAGAAGGTGCTAACTATGGCTACACCTTC
-	-	TRBV10-3	TRBJ2-7	CAIGTGTSYEQYF	TGTGCCATCGGGACGGGGACCTCCTACGAGCAGTACTTC
TRBD1	-	TRBV9	TRBJ1-4	CASSGGGQGGYLYEKLFF	TGTGCCAGCAGCGGAGGGGGACAGGGCGGATATTTGTATGAAAAACTGTTTTTT
TRBD2	-	TRBV9	TRBJ2-7	CASSVGGGSNEQYF	TGTGCCAGCAGCGTAGGAGGCGGGAGTAACGAGCAGTACTTC
-	-	TRBV5-1	TRBJ1-1	CASSSTGPGTEAFF	TGCGCCAGCAGCTCTACTGGGCCGGGCACTGAAGCTTTCTTT
-	-	TRBV4-1	TRBJ2-2	CASSQVWGAGTGELFF	TGCGCCAGCAGCCAAGTGTGGGGGGCTGGCACCGGGGAGCTGTTTTTT
TRBD1	-	TRBV18	TRBJ2-5	CASSGQGQETQYF	TGTGCCAGCTCCGGACAGGGCCAAGAGACCCAGTACTTC
-	-	TRBV11-2	TRBJ1-1	CASSLGLLFEAFF	TGTGCCAGCAGCTTGGGACTCCTATTTGAAGCTTTCTTT
TRBD2	-	TRBV6-1	TRBJ2-7	CASSEGVESSRTSGSIF	TGTGCCAGCAGCGAAGGGGTGGAGTCGAGTCGGACTAGCGGGAGTATTTTC
-	-	TRBV11-2	TRBJ1-1	CASSFDAGVFTEAFF	TGTGCCAGCAGCTTCGATGCAGGGGTTTTCACTGAAGCTTTCTTT
TRBD2	-	TRBV11-2	TRBJ2-3	CASSLPSAGLTDTQYF	TGTGCCAGCAGCCTTCCTTCAGCGGGACTCACAGATACGCAGTATTTT
-	-	TRBV5-4	TRBJ2-2	CASSFWGGELFF	TGTGCCAGCAGCTTCTGGGGCGGGGAGCTGTTTTTT
-	-	TRBV4-1	TRBJ2-7	CASSRGEASYEQYF	TGCGCCAGCAGCCGTGGGGAAGCCTCCTACGAGCAGTACTTC
-	-	TRBV30	TRBJ2-2	CAWSVVGDTGELFF	TGTGCCTGGAGTGTCGTGGGGGACACCGGGGAGCTGTTTTTT
TRBD1	-	TRBV4-1	TRBJ2-7	CASSLDRTGVYEQYF	TGCGCCAGCAGCCTTGATAGGACAGGGGTCTACGAGCAGTACTTC
-	once	TRBV15	TRBJ2-2	CATSNKYTGELFF	TGTGCCACCAGCAACAAATACACCGGGGAGCTGTTTTTT
-	-	TRBV29-1	TRBJ1-2	CSVEDRYGYTF	TGCAGCGTTGAAGACAGGTATGGCTACACCTTC
-	-	TRBV5-5	TRBJ1-1	CASSLRGNTEAFF	TGTGCCAGCAGCTTAAGAGGGAACACTGAAGCTTTCTTT